This is a list of T cell receptor beta chains from one sample in a study of technical replicates of blood from a few donors. The data were produced by immunoSEQ multiplex PCR, yet TCRdb's version contains in-frame clones alone and is incomplete. The sample has about 95,000 clones; roughly 95% are singletons. The sample consisted of T cells isolated from PBMCs. Source of these receptors: a human donor in good health. Both conserved end residues are part of each CDR3. Each record gives: V gene, J gene, clone size, D gene, CDR3 protein, CDR3 DNA. A D gene is named only where the DNA matches it firmly. Size tells how often a clone was seen (once, few, many) or the class of an expanded clone, and some rows leave it out.

TRBV7-9	TRBJ2-7	-	TRBD1	CASSLDGQVIYEQYF	TGTGCCAGCAGCTTAGACGGACAGGTCATATACGAGCAGTACTTC
TRBV9	TRBJ2-7	-	-	CASSVGYPSSYEQYF	TGTGCCAGCAGCGTAGGGTACCCGAGCTCCTACGAGCAGTACTTC
TRBV5-6	TRBJ2-7	-	-	CASSFSPGNHEQYF	TGTGCCAGCAGCTTCTCTCCAGGAAACCACGAGCAGTACTTC
TRBV18	TRBJ2-7	-	TRBD1	CASSPGTARNEQYF	TGTGCCAGCTCACCCGGGACAGCCCGCAACGAGCAGTACTTC
TRBV4-1	TRBJ2-5	-	TRBD2	CASSHGTSGGETQYF	TGCGCCAGCAGCCATGGGACTAGCGGAGGGGAGACCCAGTACTTC
TRBV7-9	TRBJ2-7	-	TRBD2	CASSVGLAVTYEQYF	TGTGCCAGCAGCGTGGGACTAGCGGTGACCTACGAGCAGTACTTC
TRBV19	TRBJ1-5	-	-	CASRTVGYSNQPQHF	TGTGCCAGCCGGACAGTGGGATATAGCAATCAGCCCCAGCATTTT
TRBV28	TRBJ2-3	-	-	CASSTHRADTQYF	TGTGCCAGCAGCACTCACAGGGCAGATACGCAGTATTTT
TRBV7-9	TRBJ2-7	-	-	CASSVQGLGYEQYF	TGTGCCAGCAGCGTACAGGGTCTCGGCTACGAGCAGTACTTC
TRBV7-9	TRBJ1-1	-	TRBD1	CASSLVGTGGTEAFF	TGTGCCAGCAGCTTAGTGGGGACAGGGGGGACTGAAGCTTTCTTT
TRBV7-3	TRBJ2-7	once	-	CASSLDTTDTVQYF	TGTGCCAGCAGCTTGGACACCACAGATACCGTGCAGTACTTC
TRBV6-5	TRBJ1-1	-	-	CASRLGGEAFF	TGTGCCAGCCGGCTAGGGGGTGAAGCTTTCTTT
TRBV28	TRBJ1-1	-	-	CASNRVMNTEAFF	TGTGCCAGCAACCGGGTTATGAACACTGAAGCTTTCTTT
TRBV9	TRBJ2-7	-	-	CASSVGGLQSEQYF	TGTGCCAGCAGCGTAGGCGGGCTACAATCCGAGCAGTACTTC
TRBV4-2	TRBJ1-2	-	-	CASSQDQGYGYTF	TGTGCCAGCAGCCAAGATCAGGGCTATGGCTACACCTTC
TRBV2	TRBJ2-2	-	TRBD2	CASRSLAGDTGELFF	TGTGCCAGCAGGTCCCTAGCGGGTGATACCGGGGAGCTGTTTTTT
TRBV28	TRBJ2-1	-	-	CASTIQVHLNEQFF	TGTGCCAGCACGATACAGGTTCACCTTAATGAGCAGTTCTTC
TRBV7-9	TRBJ2-5	-	-	CASSLWEFETQYF	TGTGCCAGCAGCTTATGGGAGTTCGAGACCCAGTACTTC
TRBV18	TRBJ1-2	-	TRBD1	CASSLGQGIAGYTF	TGTGCCAGCTCGTTAGGACAGGGGATCGCTGGCTACACCTTC
TRBV9	TRBJ1-5	-	-	CASSVAPENQPQHF	TGTGCCAGCAGCGTAGCTCCGGAGAATCAGCCCCAGCATTTT
TRBV28	TRBJ1-2	-	-	CASSVQGVGYTF	TGTGCCAGCAGTGTACAGGGAGTAGGCTACACCTTC
TRBV10-1	TRBJ1-2	-	TRBD1	CASSESETGVGYTF	TGCGCCAGCAGTGAGTCCGAGACAGGGGTTGGCTACACCTTC
TRBV6-5	TRBJ2-2	-	-	CASSQVLNTGELFF	TGTGCCAGCTCTCAGGTGTTAAACACCGGGGAGCTGTTTTTT
TRBV27	TRBJ2-7	-	-	CASSLRARASYEQYF	TGTGCCAGCAGTTTAAGGGCCAGGGCTTCATACGAGCAGTACTTC
TRBV15	TRBJ2-2	-	-	CATSRDRGFVTGELFF	TGTGCCACCAGCAGAGATAGGGGCTTTGTAACCGGGGAGCTGTTTTTT
TRBV2	TRBJ1-5	-	-	CASSDEGDQPQHF	TGTGCCAGCAGTGATGAGGGGGACCAGCCCCAGCATTTT
TRBV10-2	TRBJ2-1	-	TRBD1	CASGDRARYNEQFF	TGCGCCAGCGGTGACAGGGCAAGGTACAATGAGCAGTTCTTC
TRBV19	TRBJ1-2	-	-	CASKSGNGYTF	TGTGCCAGTAAATCTGGCAATGGCTACACCTTC
TRBV5-4	TRBJ1-1	-	-	CASSLEEYTEAFF	TGTGCCAGCAGCTTGGAAGAGTACACTGAAGCTTTCTTT
TRBV4-1	TRBJ1-2	-	TRBD1	CASSQRTGDGYTF	TGCGCCAGCAGCCAACGGACAGGGGATGGCTACACCTTC
TRBV29-1	TRBJ2-1	-	-	CSAPKQATYNEQFF	TGCAGCGCCCCGAAACAGGCCACCTACAATGAGCAGTTCTTC
TRBV2	TRBJ1-6	-	-	CASSEGTPNNSPLHF	TGTGCCAGCAGTGAAGGGACACCTAATAATTCACCCCTCCACTTT
TRBV5-1	TRBJ1-3	-	TRBD1	CASSWGQAVSGNTIYF	TGCGCCAGCAGCTGGGGACAGGCAGTCTCTGGAAACACCATATATTTT
TRBV11-3	TRBJ2-3	-	-	CASSLGAGTDTQYF	TGTGCCAGCAGCTTAGGGGCAGGCACAGATACGCAGTATTTT
TRBV2	TRBJ1-5	-	-	CASSDLDGKRPQHF	TGTGCCAGCAGTGATTTGGACGGGAAGAGGCCCCAGCATTTT
TRBV9	TRBJ2-1	-	TRBD2	CASSVASGTSGSTEQFF	TGTGCCAGCAGCGTAGCTTCCGGGACTAGCGGGAGTACTGAGCAGTTCTTC
TRBV6-1	TRBJ2-1	-	TRBD1	CASSPLTGGLNEQFF	TGTGCCAGCAGTCCTCTGACAGGGGGTCTCAATGAGCAGTTCTTC
TRBV11-2	TRBJ1-3	-	TRBD1	CASSKTGTGINFPGNTIYF	TGTGCCAGCAGCAAAACCGGGACAGGGATTAATTTTCCTGGAAACACCATATATTTT
TRBV9	TRBJ2-7	-	TRBD1	CASSVTGQSNNEQYF	TGTGCCAGCAGCGTAACGGGACAGTCAAATAACGAGCAGTACTTC
TRBV4-1	TRBJ2-7	-	-	CASSLRQVAYEQYF	TGCGCCAGCAGCCTTAGACAGGTTGCCTACGAGCAGTACTTC
TRBV27	TRBJ2-1	-	-	CASRLGGGPNEQFF	TGTGCCAGCAGGTTAGGGGGAGGGCCCAATGAGCAGTTCTTC
TRBV19	TRBJ2-7	-	-	CASSIERNSYEQYF	TGTGCCAGTAGTATCGAGAGAAACTCCTACGAGCAGTACTTC
TRBV6-5	TRBJ2-2	-	-	CASSITGELFF	TGTGCCAGCAGCATTACCGGGGAGCTGTTTTTT
TRBV11-3	TRBJ1-1	-	-	CASRSYLESTEAFF	TGTGCCAGCAGGTCATATTTAGAGAGCACTGAAGCTTTCTTT
TRBV4-1	TRBJ2-3	once	-	CASSQGMGESTDTQYF	TGCGCCAGCAGCCAAGGTATGGGCGAGAGCACAGATACGCAGTATTTT
TRBV4-1	TRBJ2-7	-	TRBD1	CASSYVDREHEQYF	TGCGCCAGCAGCTACGTGGACAGGGAACACGAGCAGTACTTC
TRBV5-4	TRBJ2-7	-	-	CASSLDRVASYEQYF	TGTGCCAGCAGCTTGGACAGGGTGGCCTCCTACGAGCAGTACTTC
TRBV7-3	TRBJ1-1	-	-	CASSLNRDTEAFF	TGTGCCAGCAGTCTTAACAGGGATACTGAAGCTTTCTTT